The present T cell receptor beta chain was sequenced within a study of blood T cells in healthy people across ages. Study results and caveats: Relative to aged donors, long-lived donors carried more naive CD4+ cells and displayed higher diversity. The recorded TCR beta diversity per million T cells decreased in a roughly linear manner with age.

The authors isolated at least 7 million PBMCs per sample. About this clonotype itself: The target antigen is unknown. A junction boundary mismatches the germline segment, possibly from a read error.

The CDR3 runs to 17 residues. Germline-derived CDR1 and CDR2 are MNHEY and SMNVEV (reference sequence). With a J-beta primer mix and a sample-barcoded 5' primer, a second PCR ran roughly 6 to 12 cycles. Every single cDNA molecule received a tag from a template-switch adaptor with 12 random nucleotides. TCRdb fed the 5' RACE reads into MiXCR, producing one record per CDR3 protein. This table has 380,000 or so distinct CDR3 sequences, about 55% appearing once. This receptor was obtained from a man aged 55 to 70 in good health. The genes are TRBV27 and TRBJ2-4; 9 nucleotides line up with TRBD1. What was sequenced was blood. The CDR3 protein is CASSPIYRGHAKNSQYF. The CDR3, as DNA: TGTGCCAGCAGTCCTATATACAGGGGGCACGCCAAAAACAGTCAGTACTTC.